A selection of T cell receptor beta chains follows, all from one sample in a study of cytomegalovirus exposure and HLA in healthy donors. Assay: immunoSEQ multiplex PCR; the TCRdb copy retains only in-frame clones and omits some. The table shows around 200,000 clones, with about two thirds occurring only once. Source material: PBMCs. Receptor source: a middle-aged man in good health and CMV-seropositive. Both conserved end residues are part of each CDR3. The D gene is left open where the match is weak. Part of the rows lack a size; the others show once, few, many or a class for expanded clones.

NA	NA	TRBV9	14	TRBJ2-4	CAAILGVAKNIQYF	TGTGCCGCGATCCTAGGGGTGGCCAAAAACATTCAGTACTTC
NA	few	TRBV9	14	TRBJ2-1	CASSVVQGGGEQFF	TGTGCCAGCAGCGTAGTGCAGGGAGGCGGTGAGCAGTTCTTC
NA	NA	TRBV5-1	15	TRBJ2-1	CASSPRGVSYNEQFF	TGCGCCAGCAGCCCCAGGGGCGTGTCCTACAATGAGCAGTTCTTC
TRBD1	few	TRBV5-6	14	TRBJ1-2	CASTLGRTGKGYTF	TGTGCCAGCACCCTCGGCCGGACAGGGAAAGGCTACACCTTC
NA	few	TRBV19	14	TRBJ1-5	CASSPRQSNQPQHF	TGTGCCAGTAGTCCCCGACAGAGCAATCAGCCCCAGCATTTT
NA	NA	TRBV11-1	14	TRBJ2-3	CASSLDWGADTQYF	TGTGCCAGCAGCTTAGATTGGGGGGCAGATACGCAGTATTTT
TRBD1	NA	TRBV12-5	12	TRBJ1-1	CASGRTGFEAFF	TGTGCTAGTGGTCGGACAGGGTTTGAAGCTTTCTTT
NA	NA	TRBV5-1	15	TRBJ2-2	CASSLVGGAAGELFF	TGCGCCAGCAGCTTGGTTGGGGGCGCGGCCGGGGAGCTGTTTTTT
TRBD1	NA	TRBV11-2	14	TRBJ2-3	CASRFDRVTDTQYF	TGTGCTAGCAGATTCGACAGGGTGACAGATACGCAGTATTTT
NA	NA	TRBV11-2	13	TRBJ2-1	CASSLAEGNEQFF	TGTGCCAGCAGCTTAGCGGAGGGGAATGAGCAGTTCTTC
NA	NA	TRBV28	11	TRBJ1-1	CATFYDTEAFF	TGTGCCACCTTTTATGACACTGAAGCTTTCTTT
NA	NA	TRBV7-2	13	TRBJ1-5	CASSLARDQPQHF	TGTGCCAGCAGCTTAGCTCGGGATCAGCCCCAGCATTTT
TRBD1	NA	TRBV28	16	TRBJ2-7	CASSSRWGTGTYEQYF	TGTGCCAGCAGTTCCCGGTGGGGGACAGGCACCTACGAGCAGTACTTC
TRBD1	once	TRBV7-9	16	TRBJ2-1	CASTFPPGQVHNEQFF	TGTGCCAGCACATTTCCCCCGGGACAGGTCCACAATGAGCAGTTCTTC
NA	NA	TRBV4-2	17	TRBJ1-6	CASSQSGVSGGESPLHF	TGTGCCAGCAGCCAAAGCGGCGTCTCGGGGGGAGAGTCACCCCTCCACTTT
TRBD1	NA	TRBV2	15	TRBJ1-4	CASGGWTGEDEKLFF	TGTGCCAGCGGCGGCTGGACAGGGGAGGATGAAAAACTGTTTTTT
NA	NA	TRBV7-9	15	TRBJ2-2	CASSFRRDTTGELFF	TGTGCCAGCAGCTTCCGGAGAGATACGACCGGGGAGCTGTTTTTT
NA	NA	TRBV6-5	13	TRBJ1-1	CASKWAGGTEAFF	TGTGCCAGCAAGTGGGCTGGGGGGACTGAAGCTTTCTTT
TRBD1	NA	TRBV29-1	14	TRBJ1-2	CSVESLGQGYGYTF	TGCAGCGTTGAAAGCTTGGGACAGGGGTATGGCTACACCTTC
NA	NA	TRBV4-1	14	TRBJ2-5	CASSQDQEVATQYF	TGCGCCAGCAGCCAAGATCAGGAGGTGGCGACCCAGTACTTC
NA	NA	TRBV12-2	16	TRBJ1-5	CASRQVEELRNQPQHF	TGTGCAAGTCGCCAAGTAGAGGAGTTGCGCAATCAGCCCCAGCATTTT
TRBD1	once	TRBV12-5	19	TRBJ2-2	CASGLVLFNRGLYTRELFF	TGTGCTAGTGGTTTGGTACTATTTAACAGGGGGCTTTACACCAGGGAGCTGTTTTTT
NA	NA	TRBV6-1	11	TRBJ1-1	CASSPLTEAFF	TGTGCCAGCAGTCCTCTCACTGAAGCTTTCTTT
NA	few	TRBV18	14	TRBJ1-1	CASSPSTQNTEAFF	TGTGCCAGCTCACCCTCGACACAAAACACTGAAGCTTTCTTT
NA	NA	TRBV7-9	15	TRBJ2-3	CSSSLVQGGSDTQYF	TGTTCCAGCAGCTTAGTCCAAGGGGGATCAGATACGCAGTATTTT
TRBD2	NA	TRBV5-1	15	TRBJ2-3	CASSLLAGAGDTQYF	TGCGCCAGCAGCTTGCTAGCGGGGGCGGGGGATACGCAGTATTTT
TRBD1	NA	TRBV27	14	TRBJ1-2	CASNGDRGSGGYTF	TGTGCCAGCAATGGGGACAGGGGTTCGGGAGGCTACACCTTC
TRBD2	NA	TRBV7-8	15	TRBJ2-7	CASSLANGGKGEQYF	TGTGCCAGCAGCTTAGCGAACGGGGGGAAGGGCGAGCAGTACTTC
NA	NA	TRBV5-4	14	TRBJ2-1	CAVNRGASYNEQFF	TGTGCCGTAAATCGGGGGGCTTCATACAATGAGCAGTTCTTC
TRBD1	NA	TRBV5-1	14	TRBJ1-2	CASSQRGDSYGYTF	TGCGCCAGCAGCCAAAGGGGGGACAGCTATGGCTACACCTTC
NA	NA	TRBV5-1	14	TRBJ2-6	CASKSGSGANVLTF	TGCGCCAGCAAGTCCGGCTCTGGGGCCAACGTCCTGACTTTC
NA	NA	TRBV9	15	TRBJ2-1	CASSVVGFSYNEQFF	TGTGCCAGCAGCGTAGTCGGGTTTTCCTACAATGAGCAGTTCTTC
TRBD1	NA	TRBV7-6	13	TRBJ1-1	CASSSSDRVNAFF	TGTGCCAGCAGCTCCAGTGACAGGGTGAACGCTTTCTTT
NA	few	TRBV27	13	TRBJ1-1	CASSLWADGEAFF	TGTGCCAGCAGTTTATGGGCAGACGGTGAAGCTTTCTTT
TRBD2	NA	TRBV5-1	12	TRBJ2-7	CASSARGVEQYF	TGCGCCAGCAGCGCCCGGGGGGTTGAGCAGTACTTC
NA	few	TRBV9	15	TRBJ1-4	CASSVGGRGNEKLFF	TGTGCCAGCAGCGTAGGGGGCAGGGGTAATGAAAAACTGTTTTTT
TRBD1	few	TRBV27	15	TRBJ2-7	CASREGQGRLYEQYF	TGTGCCAGCAGGGAAGGACAGGGAAGGCTCTACGAGCAGTACTTC
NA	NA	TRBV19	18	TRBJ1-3	CASRRDTHFESSGNTIYF	TGTGCCAGTAGAAGGGACACGCATTTTGAGAGCTCTGGAAACACCATATATTTT
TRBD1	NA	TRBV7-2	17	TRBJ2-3	CASSLEARGPGTDTQYF	TGTGCCAGCAGCTTAGAGGCTAGGGGGCCGGGGACAGATACGCAGTATTTT
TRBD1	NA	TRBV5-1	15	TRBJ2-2	CASSPGGANTGELFF	TGCGCCAGCAGCCCAGGGGGCGCGAACACCGGGGAGCTGTTTTTT
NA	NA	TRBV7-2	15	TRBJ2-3	CASTLGLLTADTQYF	TGTGCCAGCACCTTGGGACTCCTGACGGCAGATACGCAGTATTTT
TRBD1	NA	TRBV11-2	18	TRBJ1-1	CASSLRRDRGSVNTEAFF	TGTGCCAGCAGCTTACGCCGGGACAGGGGTTCCGTGAACACTGAAGCTTTCTTT